The 14 T cell receptor beta chains presented below share a single source sample, sequenced in a study of CD8+ T cells in alopecia areata. The treatment here: oral pan-JAK inhibitor, 5-10 mg twice daily. In each case, RNA was isolated and then reverse transcribed into cDNA as the sequencing template. Sequencing used immunoSEQ multiplex PCR; TCRdb keeps in-frame clones, though not all of them. The data hold some 99,000 clones, with more than 55% observed a single time. This sample comprised CD8+ T cells sorted from blood, obtained at week 4, from a patient treated with tofacitinib. Receptors originate from a human donor with alopecia areata.

The chain joins TRBV27 to TRBJ1-4; 9 nucleotides align to TRBD1. After removal of 3 bases from V and 7 bases from J, the junction contained 3 bases not matched to a gene. CDR3 length: 14 amino acids. Germline lookup yields CDR1 MNHEY and CDR2 SMNVEV (reference sequence). The CDR3 loop reads CASSLGTGLEKLFF. CDR3 nucleotides: TGTGCCAGCAGTTTGGGGACAGGGCTTGAAAAACTGTTTTTT.

The chain recombines TRBV5-1 with TRBJ2-7, with 8 bases fitting TRBD1. V trimming: 0 bases; J trimming: 2 bases; junction bases outside the gene matches: 1. Germline V gives CDR1 SGHRS, CDR2 YFSETQ. The CDR3 covers 14 residues. CDR3 residues: CASSLGTGTYEQYF. CDR3 DNA: TGCGCCAGCAGCTTGGGGACAGGGACCTACGAGCAGTACTTC.

This chain uses TRBV29-1 with TRBJ2-1; perhaps TRBD2 as D (5 bases). Germline V gene data show CDR1 as SQVTM and CDR2 as ANQGSEA. The CDR3 has 14 residues. V was pared by 3 bases and J by 9 bases, with 18 bases between. The CDR3 DNA follows: TGCAGCGTTGAGGAAGCACTAGGACTCACTGAGCAGTTCTTC. Residues: CSVEEALGLTEQFF.

The J gene is TRBJ1-2, the V gene TRBV6-5, with D hard to call. The length of the CDR3 is 13 residues. Germline V lookup: CDR1 MNHEY, CDR2 SVGAGI. The V end was cut by 4 bases, the J end by 3 bases, with 9 bases between. CDR3 nucleotides: TGTGCCAGCAGTTTCGTGGGAGACTATGGCTACACCTTC. Encoded protein: CASSFVGDYGYTF.

About this clone: This sample includes further DNA sequences coding for the same CDR3. This chain connects TRBV2 to TRBJ2-7; D remains unclear. The ends were cut back, 6 bases at V and 3 bases at J, with 3 bases in the middle. Germline V gene lookup returns CDR1 SNHLY and CDR2 FYNNEI. The CDR3 loop spans 10 amino acids. The CDR3 DNA sequence: TGTGCCAGCAGAGACTACGAGCAGTACTTC. Its translation: CASRDYEQYF. The whole variable domain, filled in from reference TRBV2 and TRBJ2-7, reads EPEVTQTPSHQVTQMGQEVILRCVPISNHLYFYWYRQILGQKVEFLVSFYNNEISEKSEIFDDQFSVERPDGSNFTLKIRSTKLEDSAMYFCASRDYEQYFGPGTRLTVT.

The rearrangement uses TRBV5-6 and TRBJ1-2; a possible D gene is TRBD1 (5 bases). Per the germline V gene, CDR1 is SGHDT and CDR2 is YYEEEE. This CDR3 has 13 amino acids. The germline V and J ends were trimmed by 3 bases and 3 bases, with 9 bases remaining between them. CDR3 protein: CASSSGTHYGYTF. CDR3 bases: TGTGCCAGCAGCTCCGGGACGCACTATGGCTACACCTTC.

There are a few counts of this clone. The CDR3 DNA is TGTGCCAGCTCCGGCGGGAGCAATACGCAGTATTTT. This encodes CASSGGSNTQYF. J is TRBJ2-3 and V is TRBV4-2, with 7 positions matching TRBD2. CDR1 and CDR2 (germline): LGHNA, YNFKEQ. The V and J ends lost 8 bases and 7 bases, in that order; junction bases with no gene match: 6. This CDR3 comprises 12 residues.

In its sample, this clone was seen a few times. This sequence joins TRBV5-6 and TRBJ2-1; 10 nucleotides align to TRBD2. Germline trimming cut 2 bases from V and 1 base from J; bases unmatched to any gene: 3. Germline V gives CDR1 SGHDT, CDR2 YYEEEE. This CDR3 spans 16 amino acids. The CDR3 loop is CASSFPTSGSYNEQFF. The CDR3 nucleotides read TGTGCCAGCAGCTTCCCGACTAGCGGGTCCTACAATGAGCAGTTCTTC.

The rearrangement uses TRBV19 and TRBJ1-1; D remains ambiguous. Germline V lookup: CDR1 LNHDA, CDR2 SQIVND (reference sequence). This CDR3 comprises 15 residues. The germline V and J ends were trimmed by 1 base and 0 bases, with 9 bases remaining between them. In DNA form, the CDR3 reads TGTGCCAGTAGTATAGCGGGCGGGATGAACACTGAAGCTTTCTTT. Encoded protein: CASSIAGGMNTEAFF.

The chain has TRBV9 and TRBJ1-1, with D possibly matching TRBD1 (5 bases). Trimming cost V 0 bases and J 6 bases, with 12 bases left between them. The CDR3 sequence is 14 residues long. Germline V lookup: CDR1 SGDLS, CDR2 YYNGEE. CDR3 sequence reads: CASSVALAGPEAFF. The DNA of the CDR3 is TGTGCCAGCAGCGTAGCGCTCGCAGGGCCTGAAGCTTTCTTT.

Only a few counts were recorded for this clone. V and J are TRBV27 and TRBJ2-7; maybe TRBD2 (6 bases). The germline gives CDR1 MNHEY, CDR2 SMNVEV (reference sequence). The V end was cut by 9 bases, the J end by 1 base, with 13 bases between. CDR3 length equals 13 residues. CDR3 bases: TGTGCCAGTACTCGGAGGGGTTCCTACGAGCAGTACTTC. Its protein product is CASTRRGSYEQYF.

CDR3 amino acids: CSAPGLRVYNEQFF. The CDR3, as DNA: TGCAGCGCGCCTGGTTTAAGGGTTTACAATGAGCAGTTCTTC. This sequence joins TRBV29-1 and TRBJ2-1, with D uncertain. Trimming removed 7 bases at V and 4 bases at J, with 17 bases between. From germline, CDR1 is SQVTM and CDR2 ANQGSEA. The CDR3 runs 14 residues.

The V call is TRBV29-1, the J call TRBJ2-7, with TRBD1 as a possible D gene (5 bases). Germline values: CDR1 SQVTM, CDR2 ANQGSEA. V dropped 1 base and J dropped 4 bases, with 8 bases sitting between them. CDR3 length: 12 amino acids. The CDR3 nucleotides read TGCAGCGTTGAAGGGGCAGGGTACGAGCAGTACTTC. Its protein is CSVEGAGYEQYF.

The CDR3 is CASSQSRGNEQFF. The CDR3 bases are TGCGCCAGCAGCCAGTCCAGGGGCAATGAGCAGTTCTTC. J is TRBJ2-1 and V is TRBV4-3, with D possibly being TRBD1 (6 bases). CDR3 length: 13 amino acids. Germline V gene data show CDR1 as LGHNA and CDR2 as YSLEER. V lost 3 bases and J lost 6, with 9 bases in between.